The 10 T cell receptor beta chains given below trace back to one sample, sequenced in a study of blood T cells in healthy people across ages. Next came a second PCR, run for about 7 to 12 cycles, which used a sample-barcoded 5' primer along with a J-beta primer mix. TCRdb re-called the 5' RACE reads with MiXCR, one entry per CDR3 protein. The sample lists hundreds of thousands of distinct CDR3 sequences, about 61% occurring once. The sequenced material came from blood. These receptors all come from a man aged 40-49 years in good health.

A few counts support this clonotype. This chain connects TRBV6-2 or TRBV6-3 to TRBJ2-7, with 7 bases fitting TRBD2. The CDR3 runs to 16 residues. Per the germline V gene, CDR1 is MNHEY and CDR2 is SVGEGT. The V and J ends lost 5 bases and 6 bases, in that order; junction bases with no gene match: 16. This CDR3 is CASSQTAILRLAEQYF. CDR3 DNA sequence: TGTGCCAGCAGTCAAACAGCAATTTTGAGACTAGCCGAGCAGTACTTC.

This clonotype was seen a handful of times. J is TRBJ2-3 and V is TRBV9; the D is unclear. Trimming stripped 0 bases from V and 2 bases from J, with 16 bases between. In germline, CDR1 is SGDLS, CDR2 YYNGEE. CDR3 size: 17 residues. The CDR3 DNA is TGTGCCAGCAGCGTAGCCCCACACAGACGGACCACAGATACGCAGTATTTT. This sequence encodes CASSVAPHRRTTDTQYF. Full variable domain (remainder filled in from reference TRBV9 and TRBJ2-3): DSGVTQTPKHLITATGQRVTLRCSPRSGDLSVYWYQQSLDQGLQFLIQYYNGEERAKGNILERFSAQQFPDLHSELNLSSLELGDSALYFCASSVAPHRRTTDTQYFGPGTRLTVL.

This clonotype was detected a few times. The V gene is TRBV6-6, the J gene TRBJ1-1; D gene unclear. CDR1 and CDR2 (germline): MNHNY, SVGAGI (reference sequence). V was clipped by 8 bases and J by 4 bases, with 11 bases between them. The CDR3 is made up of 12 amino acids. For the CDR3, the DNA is TGTGCCAGCCGGCGAGAAGGCACTGAAGCTTTCTTT. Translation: CASRREGTEAFF.

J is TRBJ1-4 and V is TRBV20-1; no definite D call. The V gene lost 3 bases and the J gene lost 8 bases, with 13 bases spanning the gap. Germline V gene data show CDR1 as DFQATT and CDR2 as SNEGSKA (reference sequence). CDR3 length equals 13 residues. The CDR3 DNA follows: TGCAGTGCTAGTCTTTCGCGTGGAGAAAAACTGTTTTTT. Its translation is CSASLSRGEKLFF.

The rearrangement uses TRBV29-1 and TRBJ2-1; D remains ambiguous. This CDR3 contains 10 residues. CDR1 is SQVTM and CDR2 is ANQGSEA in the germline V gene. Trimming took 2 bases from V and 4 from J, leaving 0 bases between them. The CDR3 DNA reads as TGCAGCGTTGAATACAATGAGCAGTTCTTC. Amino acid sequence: CSVEYNEQFF.

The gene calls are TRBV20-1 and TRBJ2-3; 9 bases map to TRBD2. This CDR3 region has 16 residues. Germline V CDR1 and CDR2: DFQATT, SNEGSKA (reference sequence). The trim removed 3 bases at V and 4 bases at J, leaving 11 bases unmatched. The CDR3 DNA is TGCAGTGCTAGGCGAGGTCTAGCGGGATACGCAGATACGCAGTATTTT. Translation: CSARRGLAGYADTQYF.

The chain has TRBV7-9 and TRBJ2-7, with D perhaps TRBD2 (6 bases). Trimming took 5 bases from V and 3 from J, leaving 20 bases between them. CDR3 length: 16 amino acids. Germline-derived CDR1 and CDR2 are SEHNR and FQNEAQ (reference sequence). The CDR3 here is CASSAPPASAVYEQYF. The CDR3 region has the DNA TGTGCCAGCAGCGCCCCCCCGGCTAGCGCGGTCTACGAGCAGTACTTC.

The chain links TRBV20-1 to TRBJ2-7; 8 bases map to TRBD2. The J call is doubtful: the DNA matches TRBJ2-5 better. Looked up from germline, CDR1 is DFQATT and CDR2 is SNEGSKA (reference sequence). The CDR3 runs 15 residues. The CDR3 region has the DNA TGCAGTGCTAGAGAGGAATTAGCGGGACGGGAGACCCAGTACTTC. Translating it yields CSAREELAGRETQYF.

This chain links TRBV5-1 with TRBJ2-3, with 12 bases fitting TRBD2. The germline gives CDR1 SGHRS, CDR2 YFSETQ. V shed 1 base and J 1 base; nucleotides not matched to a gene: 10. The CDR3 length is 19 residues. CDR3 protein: CASSLYGTSGPSGTDTQYF. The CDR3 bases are TGCGCCAGCAGCTTGTACGGGACTAGCGGGCCCAGCGGCACAGATACGCAGTATTTT. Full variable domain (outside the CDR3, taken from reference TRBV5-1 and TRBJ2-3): KAGVTQTPRYLIKTRGQQVTLSCSPISGHRSVSWYQQTPGQGLQFLFEYFSETQRNKGNFPGRFSGRQFSNSRSEMNVSTLELGDSALYLCASSLYGTSGPSGTDTQYFGPGTRLTVL.

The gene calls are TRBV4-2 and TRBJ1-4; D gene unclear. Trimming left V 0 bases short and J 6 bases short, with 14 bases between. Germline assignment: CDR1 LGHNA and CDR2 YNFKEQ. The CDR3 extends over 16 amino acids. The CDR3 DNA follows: TGTGCCAGCAGCCAAGACGGAGGAGGTGGGGATGAAAAACTGTTTTTT. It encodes CASSQDGGGGDEKLFF.